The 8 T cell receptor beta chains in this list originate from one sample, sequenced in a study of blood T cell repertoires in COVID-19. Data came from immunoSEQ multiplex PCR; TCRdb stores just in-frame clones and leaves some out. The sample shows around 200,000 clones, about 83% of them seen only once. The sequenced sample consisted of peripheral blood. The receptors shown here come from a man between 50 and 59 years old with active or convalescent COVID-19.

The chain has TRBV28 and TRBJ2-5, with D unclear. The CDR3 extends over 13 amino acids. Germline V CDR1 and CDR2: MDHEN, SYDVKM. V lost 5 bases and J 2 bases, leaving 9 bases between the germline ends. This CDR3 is CASSPGSQETQYF. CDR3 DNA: TGTGCCAGCAGTCCAGGCTCGCAAGAGACCCAGTACTTC.

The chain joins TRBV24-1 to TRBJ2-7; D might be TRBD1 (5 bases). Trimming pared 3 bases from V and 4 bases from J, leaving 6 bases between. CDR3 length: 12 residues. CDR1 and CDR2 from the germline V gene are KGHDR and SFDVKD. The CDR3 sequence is CATSDPGYEQYF. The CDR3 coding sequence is TGTGCCACCAGTGATCCAGGGTACGAGCAGTACTTC.

CDR3 loop: CASSLTRATQPQHF. The CDR3 DNA is TGTGCCAGCAGCCTGACACGCGCAACTCAGCCCCAGCATTTT. The gene calls are TRBV6-5 and TRBJ1-5; D gene uncertain. This CDR3 has 14 residues. The V end was cut by 6 bases, the J end by 6 bases, with 15 bases between. Germline-derived CDR1 and CDR2 are MNHEY and SVGAGI.

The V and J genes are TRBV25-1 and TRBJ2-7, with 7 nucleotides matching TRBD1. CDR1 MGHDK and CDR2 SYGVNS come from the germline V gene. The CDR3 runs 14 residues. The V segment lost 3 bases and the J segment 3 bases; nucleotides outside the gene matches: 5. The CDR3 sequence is CASSDTGANYEQYF. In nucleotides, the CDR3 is TGTGCCAGCAGTGATACAGGGGCTAACTACGAGCAGTACTTC.

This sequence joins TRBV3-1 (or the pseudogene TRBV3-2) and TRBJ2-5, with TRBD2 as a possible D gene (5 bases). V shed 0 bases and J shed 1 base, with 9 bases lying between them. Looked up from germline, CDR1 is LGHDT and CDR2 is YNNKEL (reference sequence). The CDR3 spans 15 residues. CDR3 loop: CASSQDPRGQETQYF. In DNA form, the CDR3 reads TGTGCCAGCAGCCAAGACCCTCGGGGCCAAGAGACCCAGTACTTC.

The CDR3 loop is CASSFLGQGISGANVLTF. The CDR3 coding sequence is TGTGCCAGCAGTTTCCTTGGACAGGGTATCTCTGGGGCCAACGTCCTGACTTTC. V is TRBV27 and J is TRBJ2-6, with 8 bases fitting TRBD1. The CDR3 is 18 amino acids. V lost 3 bases and J lost 0; bases outside the gene matches: 7. Germline CDR1 MNHEY, CDR2 SMNVEV (reference sequence).

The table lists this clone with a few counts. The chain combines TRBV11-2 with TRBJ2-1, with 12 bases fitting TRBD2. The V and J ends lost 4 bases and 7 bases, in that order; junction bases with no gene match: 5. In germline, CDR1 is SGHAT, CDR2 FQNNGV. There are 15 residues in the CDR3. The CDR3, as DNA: TGTGCCAGCAGCTCCTCTAGCGGGGGGGCAAATGAGCAGTTCTTC. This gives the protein CASSSSSGGANEQFF.

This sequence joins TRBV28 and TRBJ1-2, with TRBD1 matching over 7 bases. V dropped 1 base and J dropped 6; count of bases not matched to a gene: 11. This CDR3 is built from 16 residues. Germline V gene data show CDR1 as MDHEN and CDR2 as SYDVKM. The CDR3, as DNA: TGTGCCAGCAGTTTATTTCGGGACAGAGTCGTGGATGGCTACACCTTC. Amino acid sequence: CASSLFRDRVVDGYTF.